One T cell receptor beta chain is described in this entry. This clone was detected only a few times. The specificity of this receptor is unknown. No much larger clonotype is one base removed from it; base qualities were not supplied. Including cysteine and phenylalanine, the CDR3 has 14 amino acids. Only the CDR3 DNA stays, 42 bases, in frame from base 1. V is pared back by 3 bases and J by 1 base, with 9 bases lying between the germline termini. In the germline V gene, CDR1 corresponds to MGHRA and CDR2 to YSYEKL. These data originate in a study of T cell clonotyping in hematopoietic cell transplantation listed by TCRdb under 2021. At the level of the whole study: Pretransplant samples from recipients were collected after cytoreduction. A total of 120 to 150 blood samples were gathered in the study from roughly 37 consecutive transplant recipients along with their related donors. Recruitment of patients ran from 2015 to early 2017, and follow-up continued until late 2020 or until death. Beyond this particular receptor, the publication reports: The sample size was limited, and CD4 and CD8 repertoire contributions could not be separated because cells were not sorted. Overlap with donor repertoires was found for only a small fraction of recipient repertoires, with over 95% found to appear de novo at the given depth. Recipient TCR diversity fell after transplant, with pathologically expanded clonotypes rising progressively from day 30 to day 180. Broader posttransplant TCR repertoire diversity was predicted by donor and pretransplant recipient Inverse Simpson Index values.

The immunoSEQ assay, a bias-controlled multiplex PCR using V- and J-specific primers, was used to amplify TCR beta CDR3 regions from genomic DNA. In a second PCR step, a proprietary barcode and Illumina adapter sequences were attached to the CDR3 amplicons. CDR3 libraries were sequenced on an Illumina MiSeq instrument. As for how the authors treated the data: Export and quality control were performed with immunoSEQ Analyzer 3.0, and downstream analyses were performed with R Bioconductor and Immunarch. Only productive rearrangements in the normalized downsampled data set were used to calculate repertoire metrics. Clonotypes larger than 5 templates in the normalized cohort were defined as pathologically expanded. Repertoire diversity was measured with the Inverse Simpson Index. CMV-specificity analyses were carried out on the non-normalized data set to capture all clonotypes. TCRdb took this table from immuneACCESS and kept in-frame rearrangements with V and J called. Such tables lack part of the clones; where checked against another copy, unresolved V genes explain under half of the gap, and the rest is unexplained. The V and J calls and clone size were taken over from that table, and D and trimming were inferred from the DNA. The sample table holds some 45,000 clones, of which around 83% were seen once. The ten largest make up roughly 5.7% of the sample.

In light of the paper, this sample's time point label describes: recipient sample about 28 days before transplant, after cytoreduction. Blood from recipients was drawn about 28 days before transplant and again at days 30, 100 and 180 after transplant. Using Nuclei Lysis Solution, genomic DNA was extracted from unfractionated peripheral blood mononuclear cells that were either fresh or cryopreserved. The sequenced sample was peripheral blood mononuclear cells, obtained before stem cell transplant. This chain joins TRBV4-1 to TRBJ1-1; a confident D gene designation cannot be given. This clonotype was sampled from a man in his fifties or sixties with myelodysplastic syndrome. Some clones in this sample may be carry-over from other donors' samples. CDR3 protein: CASSQARQNTEAFF. The sequenced DNA is TGCGCCAGCAGCCAGGCCAGGCAGAACACTGAAGCTTTCTTT.